This T cell receptor (beta chain) was sequenced in a study of blood T cell repertoires in COVID-19. Trimming shortened V by 4 bases and J by 8 bases, and 18 bases separated the two germline ends. CDR3 size: 14 residues. Germline CDR1 reads SGHDT; CDR2 reads YYEEEE. Generated by immunoSEQ multiplex PCR, the TCRdb table keeps only in-frame clones and is missing some. The repertoire holds around 190,000 clones, with 80% to 90% as singletons. The origin of this receptor is a man between 18 and 35 years old who had recovered from COVID-19. The material sequenced was peripheral blood. The genes are TRBV5-6 and TRBJ1-2, with D unresolved. The CDR3 loop is CASSPLTVNGGYTF. For the CDR3, the DNA is TGTGCCAGCAGCCCCTTGACTGTCAATGGGGGCTACACCTTC. The entire variable domain, with the rest obtained from reference TRBV5-6 and TRBJ1-2, is as follows: DAGVTQSPTHLIKTRGQQVTLRCSPKSGHDTVSWYQQALGQGPQFIFQYYEEEERQRGNFPDRFSGHQFPNYSSELNVNALLLGDSALYLCASSPLTVNGGYTFGSGTRLTVV.